This T cell receptor (beta chain) was recovered during a study of blood T cell repertoires in COVID-19 (TCRdb year 2020). In the study overall: Samples from collaborators originated in the United States, Italy and Spain and spanned both the acute and convalescent phases of COVID-19. The prospective study material was composed of cDNA or gDNA derived from T cells, B-cell-depleted T cells, or PBMCs. Deeply sampled blood TCRbeta repertoires from subjects exposed to, actively infected with, or recovered from COVID-19 were included in the dataset. A freely available public database, intended as a resource for researchers studying the immune response to SARS-CoV-2, is where the repertoires were released. The samples were drawn from the first 160 participants of the ongoing ImmuneRACE study and from some 1,300 subjects provided by 6 global collaborators. A de-identified subject ID, COVID-19 status, age in years and sex were almost always included in the sample metadata. Where available, HLA class I and class II types were taken from metadata supplied by the sample provider and were not determined by assay-based typing.

Remarks on this clone: Its antigen has not been determined. Base qualities are not at hand, and no much larger clone is one base apart.

Each collaborating institution followed its own protocols to collect whole blood in K2EDTA tubes. For TCRbeta analysis, collaborator samples were shipped as frozen whole blood, as isolated PBMCs, or as DNA extracted from either sample type. The immunoSEQ Assay, a bias-controlled multiplex PCR, was used to amplify TCRbeta CDR3 regions from genomic DNA. Per the authors' processing: The number of nucleated cells in each sample was estimated by amplification of reference gene primers within the assay. To quantify the absolute abundance of each unique TCRbeta CDR3 rearrangement, sequence reads were collapsed and filtered. For each sample, productive Simpson clonality was calculated as the square root of Simpson's diversity index over productive rearrangements. TCRdb limited this immuneACCESS table to in-frame rearrangements with V and J called. A share of clones is missing; checked studies link under half to unresolved V genes, and the rest is unexplained. From that table come the V and J calls and clone size; the DNA was used to work out D and trimming. In all, the sample holds 95,000 to 150,000 clones, and more than 75% of those were seen once. The ten largest clones capture 25% to 30% of the sample.

Study-level results and caveats: Clinical and demographic metadata were provided uncurated, with the amount varying by source and participant.

The source material was peripheral blood. The sequence was collected from a woman aged 65 to 85 with acute or convalescent COVID-19.

The CDR3 corresponds to CASSPLRGNYGYTF. The bases are TGTGCCAGCAGCCCACTCCGGGGGAACTATGGCTACACCTTC. The rearranged chain carries TRBV7-8 and TRBJ1-2, and the D gene may be TRBD1, 5 bases matching. For CDR1 and CDR2, the germline V gene lists SGHVS and FQNEAQ. V is shortened by 5 bases, J by 2 bases, and the region joining them spans 12 bases. The CDR3 holds 14 amino acids from the cysteine to the phenylalanine. Only the CDR3 DNA stays, 42 bases, in frame from base 1.